The 11 T cell receptor beta chains reported below all come from one sample, sequenced in a study of T-cell memory formation after mild COVID-19. From the 5' RACE reads, TCRdb called clonotypes with MiXCR, one entry per CDR3 protein. The sample lists about 500,000 distinct CDR3 sequences; just over 20% were seen once. The sequenced sample consisted of PBMCs or a T cell subset sorted from them (not recorded which). The receptors shown here come from an adult woman who had mild COVID-19 (a few samples of this study predate the infection). Cell type and time point are not known.

This clonotype was seen a few times. The chain uses TRBV12-3 or TRBV12-4 and TRBJ2-6; D not certain. The CDR3 extends over 14 amino acids. V was cut by 1 base and J by 2 bases, with 3 bases left in between. The CDR3 loop is CASSLGPGANVLTF. CDR3 in DNA: TGTGCCAGCAGTTTAGGACCTGGGGCCAACGTCCTGACTTTC.

The table lists this clonotype with a few counts. The chain is built from TRBV7-9 and TRBJ2-3; D call uncertain. V lost 5 bases, J lost 2 bases, and 11 bases lay in between. This CDR3 has 14 residues. Germline V gives CDR1 SEHNR, CDR2 FQNEAQ (reference sequence). CDR3 residues: CASSPRANTDTQYF. In nucleotides, the CDR3 is TGTGCCAGCAGCCCCCGTGCTAACACAGATACGCAGTATTTT. The full variable domain, its missing parts supplied by reference TRBV7-9 and TRBJ2-3, is DTGVSQNPRHKITKRGQNVTFRCDPISEHNRLYWYRQTLGQGPEFLTYFQNEAQLEKSRLLSDRFSAERPKGSFSTLEIQRTEQGDSAMYLCASSPRANTDTQYFGPGTRLTVL.

A few counts support this clonotype. This chain connects TRBV7-9 to TRBJ1-1, with unresolved D. Germline V gene sequence: CDR1 SEHNR, CDR2 FQNEAQ (reference sequence). Trimming took 3 bases from V and 5 from J, leaving 7 bases between them. This CDR3 comprises 12 residues. CDR3 protein: CASSFRPTEAFF. The CDR3 DNA sequence: TGTGCCAGCAGCTTTAGGCCGACTGAAGCTTTCTTT.

The CDR3 loop reads CASRRPPAELFF. In DNA form, the CDR3 reads TGCGCCAGCAGGAGACCACCGGCTGAGCTGTTTTTT. The chain joins TRBV5-1 to TRBJ2-2; D not certain. The CDR3 is 12 residues long. Per germline, CDR1 SGHRS and CDR2 YFSETQ. V lost 5 bases and J lost 11, with 13 bases in between.

The chain recombines TRBV7-6 with TRBJ2-5; 9 bases line up with TRBD2. The CDR3 has 17 amino acids. Per the germline V gene, CDR1 is SGHVS and CDR2 is FNYEAQ. The V segment lost 6 bases and the J segment 4 bases; nucleotides outside the gene matches: 15. CDR3 sequence (DNA): TGTGCCAGCAGTCCGGGACTAGCCAGAAATATTCGAGAGACCCAGTACTTC. Amino acids: CASSPGLARNIRETQYF.

This clonotype was detected only a few times. The V gene is TRBV27, the J gene TRBJ2-3, with 8 bases fitting TRBD2. CDR3 length equals 15 residues. Trimming took 3 bases from V and 1 from J; bases not matched to a gene: 3. CDR1 and CDR2 from the germline V gene are MNHEY and SMNVEV (reference sequence). CDR3: CASSFSTSGTDTQYF. The CDR3 bases are TGTGCCAGCAGTTTTTCGACTAGCGGCACAGATACGCAGTATTTT.

This clonotype was seen only a few times. The rearrangement joins TRBV7-9 to TRBJ1-2; possibly TRBD1 for D (5 bases). The CDR3 has 14 residues. V lost 1 base and J 7 bases, leaving 13 bases between the germline ends. Germline CDR1 is SEHNR and CDR2 is FQNEAQ (reference sequence). For the CDR3, the DNA is TGTGCCAGCAGCTTAGGGTTTGGACAAGGTGGCTACACCTTC. It specifies CASSLGFGQGGYTF.

A few counts support this clonotype. The chain links TRBV24-1 to TRBJ2-4; weak D call: TRBD1 (6 bases). The germline V gene encodes CDR1 KGHDR and CDR2 SFDVKD. The length of the CDR3 is 15 residues. The V end lost 3 bases, the J end lost 1 base, and 9 bases lay between the germline ends. For the CDR3, the DNA is TGTGCCACCAGTGATCCGAGGGGGGCCAAAAACATTCAGTACTTC. Its translation is CATSDPRGAKNIQYF.

V gene TRBV5-1 combines with J gene TRBJ2-1; 13 bases line up with TRBD2. Looked up from germline, CDR1 is SGHRS and CDR2 is YFSETQ. The CDR3 totals 18 residues. V gave up 0 bases and J gave up 0 bases; unmatched junction bases: 3. For the CDR3, the DNA is TGCGCCAGCAGCTTGGGGACTAGCGGGGGCCACTCCTACAATGAGCAGTTCTTC. Translation gives CASSLGTSGGHSYNEQFF.

In this sample, this clonotype turned up a few times. The J gene is TRBJ1-2, the V gene TRBV3-1; perhaps TRBD1 as D (5 bases). V lost 0 bases, J lost 3 bases, and 8 bases lay in between. The V gene's germline CDR1 is LGHDT and CDR2 YNNKEL (reference sequence). The CDR3 is made up of 14 amino acids. In nucleotides, the CDR3 is TGTGCCAGCAGCCAAGACGAGGGGTACTATGGCTACACCTTC. It translates to CASSQDEGYYGYTF.

As regards this clonotype: One end of the junction fails to match germline, which may point to a read error. The rearrangement joins TRBV7-2 to TRBJ2-2; D is ambiguous. The CDR3 is made up of 14 amino acids. CDR1 is SGHTA, CDR2 FQGNSA, per germline. The CDR3 region is CASSESRVTVELFF. The CDR3 DNA reads TGTGCCAGCAGCGAGTCTAGGGTCACCGTGGAGCTGTTTTTT.